Each of the 21 T cell receptor beta chains below was sequenced from the same sample in a study of blood T cells in healthy people across ages. Through a sample-barcoded 5' primer and a J-beta primer mix, a second PCR was run for about 7 to 12 cycles. MiXCR was run by TCRdb on the 5' RACE reads, yielding one entry per CDR3 protein. The repertoire holds fewer than 1,000,000 distinct CDR3 sequences, more than 35% seen once, with 15% to 20% in the top ten. Sequencing was carried out using blood. The receptors originated from a man aged 80 or over in good health.

The chain carries TRBV5-1 and TRBJ1-6; 7 bases are a match to TRBD1. With V trimmed by 10 bases and J by 8 bases, 12 bases remained unmatched. The CDR3 sequence is 14 residues long. The V gene's germline CDR1 is SGHRS and CDR2 YFSETQ. The CDR3 protein is CAGTEPGGHSPLHF. The CDR3 DNA sequence: TGCGCCGGCACCGAGCCAGGGGGGCATTCACCCCTCCACTTT. Drawing the rest from reference TRBV5-1 and TRBJ1-6, the complete variable domain is KAGVTQTPRYLIKTRGQQVTLSCSPISGHRSVSWYQQTPGQGLQFLFEYFSETQRNKGNFPGRFSGRQFSNSRSEMNVSTLELGDSALYLCAGTEPGGHSPLHFGNGTRLTVT.

The gene calls are TRBV6-6 and TRBJ1-5, with a weak D call TRBD1 (5 bases). V gave up 2 bases and J gave up 6 bases, with 11 bases separating them. There are 14 residues in the CDR3. The germline V gene encodes CDR1 MNHNY and CDR2 SVGAGI (reference sequence). The CDR3 nucleotides are TGTGCCAGCAGTTACGGGCGGGGGAGTCAGCCCCAGCATTTT. Translated, it gives CASSYGRGSQPQHF.

The chain has TRBV12-3 or TRBV12-4 and TRBJ1-2; D is unresolved. With 1 base removed from V and 4 bases from J, the gap between germline ends came to 10 bases. The CDR3 spans 14 residues. CDR3 sequence reads: CASSLGPMGYGYTF. CDR3 DNA sequence: TGTGCCAGCAGTTTAGGTCCCATGGGCTATGGCTACACCTTC.

There are a few counts of this clonotype. The rearrangement uses TRBV20-1 and TRBJ2-3; D gene ambiguous. Per germline, CDR1 DFQATT and CDR2 SNEGSKA (reference sequence). The CDR3 extends over 15 amino acids. V was shortened by 2 bases and J by 4 bases, with 16 bases between the two germline ends. The CDR3 DNA is TGCAGTGCTAGACCAGTAAAGCTCAACCCAGATACGCAGTATTTT. Encoded protein: CSARPVKLNPDTQYF.

V and J are TRBV16 and TRBJ1-6, with unresolved D. The CDR3 length is 14 residues. Germline V gives CDR1 KGHSY, CDR2 FQNENV. Trimming removed 0 bases from V and 7 bases from J, with 7 bases in between. CDR3 sequence reads: CASSQSAGNSPLHF. In DNA, the CDR3 is TGTGCCAGCAGCCAATCGGCAGGAAATTCACCCCTCCACTTT.

In this sample, this clonotype turned up many times. V is TRBV10-3 and J is TRBJ2-1; D is perhaps TRBD2 (6 bases). This CDR3 region has 11 residues. The V end was cut by 10 bases, the J end by 7 bases, with 11 bases between. In germline, CDR1 is ENHRY, CDR2 SYGVKD. CDR3 nucleotide sequence: TGTGCCAACGGGGGTTCTAATGAGCAGTTCTTC. This encodes CANGGSNEQFF.

The V and J genes are TRBV7-7 and TRBJ2-1, with 8 bases fitting TRBD2. CDR3 size: 14 residues. With V trimmed by 5 bases and J by 8 bases, 8 bases remained unmatched. Germline V CDR1 and CDR2: SSHAT, FNYEAQ (reference sequence). The CDR3 loop reads CASSEGLGVDEQFF. For the CDR3, the DNA is TGTGCCAGCAGCGAGGGACTAGGGGTGGATGAGCAGTTCTTC.

The V and J genes are TRBV6-5 and TRBJ2-7, with 7 nucleotides matching TRBD2. The CDR3 totals 19 residues. The junction had 17 bases not matched to a gene; V was cut back by 2 bases and J by 1 base. The germline V gene has CDR1 MNHEY and CDR2 SVGAGI. The CDR3 DNA reads as TGTGCCAGCAGTTACCTCCCGAAAGGTCAGCTGGGAGGGTCCTACGAGCAGTACTTC. It is translated as CASSYLPKGQLGGSYEQYF.

This chain uses TRBV28 with TRBJ2-1; 8 bases line up with TRBD2. V lost 5 bases, J lost 12 bases, and 12 bases stayed unmatched. This CDR3 is built from 14 residues. CDR1 and CDR2 from the germline V gene are MDHEN and SYDVKM. This CDR3 is CASSTQPGTRVQFF. For the CDR3, the DNA is TGTGCCAGCAGTACTCAACCCGGGACTAGGGTGCAGTTCTTC.

The V gene is TRBV7-2, the J gene TRBJ2-5; a weak D match, TRBD1 (6 bases). The DNA end is a closer match to TRBJ2-4, so the J assignment may be wrong. The CDR3 totals 13 residues. Germline V gene data show CDR1 as SGHTA and CDR2 as FQGNSA. The CDR3 coding sequence is TGTGCCAGCAGCTTAGCAGACAGGTCCATTCAGTACTTC. Amino acid sequence: CASSLADRSIQYF.

This chain uses TRBV12-3 or TRBV12-4 with TRBJ2-7, with D uncertain. The J call may be in error: the DNA end matches TRBJ2-5 better. CDR3 length: 13 residues. CDR3 nucleotides: TGTGCCAGCAGTTTAGTATTCGCGGAGACCCAGTACTTC. This sequence encodes CASSLVFAETQYF.

Many counts were recorded for this clonotype. The chain employs TRBV28 and TRBJ2-3; the D gene is possibly TRBD1 (6 bases). Germline CDR1 reads MDHEN; CDR2 reads SYDVKM. The CDR3 contains 14 residues. Trimming took 5 bases from V and 4 from J, leaving 13 bases between them. Here the CDR3 reads CASSLPQGADTQYF. The CDR3 DNA reads TGTGCCAGCAGTCTCCCACAGGGAGCAGATACGCAGTATTTT. The whole variable domain, remainder taken from reference TRBV28 and TRBJ2-3, is DVKVTQSSRYLVKRTGEKVFLECVQDMDHENMFWYRQDPGLGLRLIYFSYDVKMKEKGDIPEGYSVSREKKERFSLILESASTNQTSMYLCASSLPQGADTQYFGPGTRLTVL.

This clonotype was seen a handful of times. The chain carries TRBV5-1 and TRBJ2-3; 14 bases align to TRBD2. CDR3 length: 17 residues. Germline-derived CDR1 and CDR2 are SGHRS and YFSETQ. With V trimmed by 2 bases and J by 3 bases, 5 bases remained unmatched. CDR3 sequence: CASSFQTSGRVTDTQYF. CDR3 nucleotide sequence: TGCGCCAGCAGCTTTCAGACTAGCGGGAGGGTGACAGATACGCAGTATTTT.

The CDR3 is CASSSQQGSPLHF. The CDR3 DNA follows: TGTGCCAGCAGCTCCCAACAGGGCTCACCCCTCCACTTT. V and J are TRBV7-8 and TRBJ1-6, with D perhaps TRBD1 (6 bases). The CDR3 has 13 residues. Germline loops: CDR1 SGHVS, CDR2 FQNEAQ. The V end was cut by 4 bases, the J end by 10 bases, with 11 bases between.

The chain recombines TRBV6-5 with TRBJ2-7; D call uncertain. CDR1 and CDR2 from the germline V gene are MNHEY and SVGAGI. V was pared by 2 bases and J by 3 bases, with 17 bases between. The CDR3 totals 16 residues. The CDR3 protein is CASSYARPTLGYEQYF. CDR3 in DNA: TGTGCCAGCAGTTACGCTCGACCGACACTCGGCTACGAGCAGTACTTC.

In its sample, this clonotype was seen once. V is TRBV20-1 and J is TRBJ1-2; D is unclear. The V end lost 6 bases, the J end lost 4 bases, and 12 bases lay between the germline ends. The CDR3 loop spans 12 amino acids. The germline gives CDR1 DFQATT, CDR2 SNEGSKA (reference sequence). The CDR3 here is CSALPELYGYTF. The CDR3 region has the DNA TGCAGTGCCCTGCCGGAACTCTATGGCTACACCTTC.

This clonotype was observed a few times. This chain connects TRBV15 to TRBJ1-2, with D unresolved. Germline CDR1 LNHNV, CDR2 YYDKDF (reference sequence). Between the trimmed V and J ends, which lost 4 bases and 1 base, there was a span of 13 bases. CDR3 size: 15 residues. The CDR3 spells CATSKLMGLNYGYTF. For the CDR3, the DNA is TGTGCCACCAGCAAATTAATGGGTCTTAACTATGGCTACACCTTC. Using reference TRBV15 and TRBJ1-2 for the parts outside the CDR3, the full variable domain is DAMVIQNPRYQVTQFGKPVTLSCSQTLNHNVMYWYQQKSSQAPKLLFHYYDKDFNNEADTPDNFQSRRPNTSFCFLDIRSPGLGDTAMYLCATSKLMGLNYGYTFGSGTRLTVV.

This clonotype was detected a few times. This rearrangement joins TRBV27 to TRBJ2-1, with 11 positions matching TRBD2. CDR1 is MNHEY and CDR2 is SMNVEV in the germline V gene (reference sequence). V lost 0 bases to trimming and J lost 10 bases; unmatched junction nucleotides: 8. This CDR3 spans 16 amino acids. For the CDR3, the DNA is TGTGCCAGCAGTTTATCTAGCGGGAGGGGAGTGGGAGAGCAGTTCTTC. The encoded protein is CASSLSSGRGVGEQFF.

This clonotype was observed a handful of times. The CDR3 DNA reads TGTGCCAGCAGTTTACGGGACAGGGGAAGGAATGAAAAACTGTTTTTT. Translated: CASSLRDRGRNEKLFF. V usage is TRBV28 and J usage is TRBJ1-4, with 10 bases identical to TRBD1. The germline V gene encodes CDR1 MDHEN and CDR2 SYDVKM. Trimming removed 2 bases from V and 5 bases from J; junction bases left unmatched: 5. The CDR3 covers 16 residues.

J is TRBJ2-5 and V is TRBV6-2 or TRBV6-3; D remains unclear. The J call may not be correct, given that the DNA end is closer to TRBJ2-7. The germline V gene encodes CDR1 MNHEY and CDR2 SVGEGT. There are 12 residues in the CDR3. The CDR3 here is CASRPRSYEQYF. CDR3 nucleotides: TGTGCCAGCAGGCCGAGATCCTACGAGCAGTACTTC.

The rearrangement uses TRBV20-1 and TRBJ2-7; maybe TRBD2 (6 bases). The CDR3 length is 15 residues. From germline, CDR1 is DFQATT and CDR2 SNEGSKA (reference sequence). V dropped 0 bases and J dropped 4 bases, with 16 bases sitting between them. CDR3 protein: CSARDGRRRDYEQYF. The CDR3, as DNA: TGCAGTGCTAGAGATGGGCGGAGGCGGGATTACGAGCAGTACTTC.